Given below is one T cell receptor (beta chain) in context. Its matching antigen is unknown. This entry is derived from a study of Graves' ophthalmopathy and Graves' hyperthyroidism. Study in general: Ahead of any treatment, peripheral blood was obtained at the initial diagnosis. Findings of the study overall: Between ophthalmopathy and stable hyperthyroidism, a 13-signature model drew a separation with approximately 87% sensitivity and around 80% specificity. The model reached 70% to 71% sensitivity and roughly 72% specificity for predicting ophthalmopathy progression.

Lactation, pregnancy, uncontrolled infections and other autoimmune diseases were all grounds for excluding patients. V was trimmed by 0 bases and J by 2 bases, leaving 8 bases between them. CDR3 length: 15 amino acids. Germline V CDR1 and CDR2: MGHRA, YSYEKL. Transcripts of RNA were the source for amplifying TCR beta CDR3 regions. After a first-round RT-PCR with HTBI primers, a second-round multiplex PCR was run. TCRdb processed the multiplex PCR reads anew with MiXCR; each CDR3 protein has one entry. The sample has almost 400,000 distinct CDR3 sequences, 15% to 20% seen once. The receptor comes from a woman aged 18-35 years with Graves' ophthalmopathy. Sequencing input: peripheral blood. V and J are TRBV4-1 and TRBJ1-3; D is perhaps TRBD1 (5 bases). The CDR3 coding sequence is TGCGCCAGCAGCCAAGATTGGACACCTGGAAACACCATATATTTT. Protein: CASSQDWTPGNTIYF.